In this sample, the clone carrying this T cell receptor beta chain turned up many times. What it recognizes is unknown. The source of the sample is a study of blood T cells in healthy people across ages. CDR1 and CDR2 (germline): SGDLS, YYNGEE. The V gene lost 0 bases and the J gene lost 5 bases, with 0 bases spanning the gap. The CDR3 consists of 12 residues. Study-level points and caveats: From one million sequenced T cells, diversity estimates were lower bounds.

Primers used in a second PCR of roughly 7 to 12 cycles were a sample-barcoded 5' primer and a J-beta primer mix. The template-switch adaptor, which had 12 random nucleotides, put a tag on each cDNA molecule. TCRdb re-called the 5' RACE reads with MiXCR, one entry per CDR3 protein. The table has roughly 680,000 distinct CDR3 sequences, under 25% seen once. The rearrangement links TRBV9 to TRBJ1-6; D unclear. The clonotype was recovered from a man in his 70s in good health. Sequencing was performed on blood. CDR3 sequence reads: CASSVDNSPLHF. The CDR3 DNA sequence: TGTGCCAGCAGCGTAGATAATTCACCCCTCCACTTT.